These T cell receptor beta chains were read from a single sample in a study of response to subunit inactivated influenza vaccine. TCRdb re-derived calls from the RT-PCR reads in MiXCR, one entry per CDR3 protein. Among some 520,000 distinct CDR3 sequences, more than 15% were seen once, and the ten largest hold approximately 3%. Source: CD4+ T cells sorted from PBMCs, taken less than 30 months after vaccination. The receptors shown here come from a man aged 50-75 years who received an inactivated influenza vaccine. The CDR3 runs from the conserved cysteine through the conserved F or W. D genes are given only for firm matches. Part of the rows lack a size; the others show once, few, many or a class for expanded clones.

d_call clone_size j_call v_call cdr3_nt cdr3_aa
- - TRBJ2-3 TRBV5-6 TGTGCCAGCAGCCCCGGCCCTGGCGGGGGCACAGATACGCAGTATTTT CASSPGPGGGTDTQYF
- few TRBJ1-3 TRBV20-1 TGCAGTGCTAGTAGGGGACAAAGCTCTGGAAACACCATATATTTT CSASRGQSSGNTIYF
TRBD1 - TRBJ1-2 TRBV20-1 TGCAGTGCTAGAGGAATCCCGAATACAGGGGGGGATGGCTACACCTTC CSARGIPNTGGDGYTF
- - TRBJ1-5 TRBV6-2/TRBV6-3 TGTGCCAGCAGGCCGGGACTCGGTGGCAATCAGCCCCAGCATTTT CASRPGLGGNQPQHF
TRBD1 many TRBJ2-1 TRBV13 TGTGCCAGCAGCTTAGGCCCCGGGACAGGATTTAAAGAGCAGTTCTTC CASSLGPGTGFKEQFF
- few TRBJ1-5 TRBV18 TGTGCCAGCTCACCACGCCCTTCTACAGGTAGCAATCAGCCCCAGCATTTT CASSPRPSTGSNQPQHF
- many TRBJ2-2 TRBV12-3/TRBV12-4 TGTGCCAGCAGTTTAGCGCAAAGCACCGGGGAGCTGTTTTTT CASSLAQSTGELFF
- many TRBJ1-5 TRBV4-1 TGCGCCAGCAGCCAGACCCCTGGATTAAGCAATCAGCCCCAGCATTTT CASSQTPGLSNQPQHF
TRBD2 few TRBJ2-3 TRBV29-1 TGCAGCGTTGTCCGCGGGACTATATTGACAGATACGCAGTATTTT CSVVRGTILTDTQYF
TRBD2 - TRBJ2-5 TRBV6-2/TRBV6-3 TGTGCCACTAGCGGAGAGACCCAGTACTTC CATSGETQYF
TRBD1 - TRBJ1-1 TRBV6-5 TGTGCCAGCAGTTACTCGATAGGGGGCTCAATGAACACTGAAGCTTTCTTT CASSYSIGGSMNTEAFF
- many TRBJ1-1 TRBV5-1 TGCGCCAGCAGCGTAACCGCAGGGAACACTGAAGCTTTCTTT CASSVTAGNTEAFF
- - TRBJ2-7 TRBV2 TGTGCCAGCAGTGAATTGGGGGCAGGTCTTTACGAGCAGTACTTC CASSELGAGLYEQYF
- few TRBJ2-5 TRBV11-2 TGTGCCAGCAGTTCACAGGGGGGGACCGAGACCCAGTACTTC CASSSQGGTETQYF